The 30 T cell receptor beta chains below were found in one sample sequenced in a study of T cell responses to AZD1222 COVID-19 vaccine. Clones were sequenced by immunoSEQ multiplex PCR, and TCRdb holds only the in-frame ones, with some missing. The table lists about 81,000 clones, about 82% of them singletons. Sequencing was performed on peripheral blood, taken 28 days after the second AZD1222 dose. These receptors were obtained from an adult who received the AZD1222 COVID-19 vaccine.

The J gene is TRBJ2-7, the V gene TRBV9, with 9 bases aligning to TRBD1. CDR3 length equals 16 residues. J was trimmed by 3 bases and V by 0 bases; bases with no gene match: 7. The germline gives CDR1 SGDLS, CDR2 YYNGEE. The DNA for the CDR3 is TGTGCCAGCAGCGTAGCTCCGGGGACAGGGTACTACGAGCAGTACTTC. Amino acid sequence: CASSVAPGTGYYEQYF.

The CDR3: CASTRGSVLPDTQYF. CDR3 nucleotides: TGTGCCAGCACCCGGGGGAGCGTTCTTCCAGATACGCAGTATTTT. The V call is TRBV2, the J call TRBJ2-3; possibly TRBD2 for D (6 bases). The CDR3 consists of 15 residues. V lost 7 bases, J lost 4 bases, and 18 bases lay in between. Germline V gene sequence: CDR1 SNHLY, CDR2 FYNNEI.

The chain has TRBV7-9 and TRBJ1-2; no clear D. CDR1 is SEHNR, CDR2 FQNEAQ, per germline (reference sequence). V was clipped by 5 bases and J by 8 bases, with 12 bases between them. The CDR3 totals 12 residues. The CDR3 DNA reads as TGTGCCAGCAGCACCCGACCCGACGGCTACACCTTC. This translates into CASSTRPDGYTF.

This clone was counted once. In nucleotides, the CDR3 is TGTGCCAGCAGGGCTAGCGGGAGTTTCTACGAGCAGTACTTC. Its protein is CASRASGSFYEQYF. The rearrangement links TRBV6-5 to TRBJ2-7; 10 bases map to TRBD2. The CDR3 extends over 14 amino acids. CDR1 is MNHEY and CDR2 is SVGAGI in the germline V gene. V lost 6 bases to trimming and J lost 3 bases; unmatched junction nucleotides: 5.

The CDR3 sequence: CASIPTGGYEQYF. CDR3 in DNA: TGTGCCAGCATCCCGACAGGGGGCTACGAGCAGTACTTC. The J gene is TRBJ2-7, the V gene TRBV25-1; 9 nucleotides match TRBD1. The CDR3 runs 13 residues. After removal of 7 bases from V and 3 bases from J, the junction contained 4 bases not matched to a gene. CDR1 is MGHDK, CDR2 SYGVNS, per germline.

This chain connects TRBV30 to TRBJ2-7; D not resolved. Germline-derived CDR1 and CDR2 are GTSNPN and SVGIG (reference sequence). The CDR3 spans 11 residues. The V end lost 1 base, the J end lost 5 bases, and 6 bases lay between the germline ends. The CDR3 nucleotides are TGTGCCTGGAGTGCCCGAAACGAGCAGTACTTC. Protein: CAWSARNEQYF.

The rearrangement uses TRBV15 and TRBJ1-5; 8 bases fit TRBD1. The V segment lost 0 bases and the J segment 5 bases; nucleotides outside the gene matches: 9. The CDR3 has 17 residues. CDR1 LNHNV and CDR2 YYDKDF come from the germline V gene (reference sequence). DNA for the CDR3: TGTGCCACCAGCAGAGACCAAGGACAGGGTTTTTATCAGCCCCAGCATTTT. Translation gives CATSRDQGQGFYQPQHF.

The rearrangement uses TRBV25-1 and TRBJ1-2; 8 bases fit TRBD1. V was clipped by 0 bases and J by 8 bases; unmatched bases: 14. This CDR3 region has 17 residues. Germline values: CDR1 MGHDK, CDR2 SYGVNS. This CDR3 reads CASSEYPPGQVKYGYTF. CDR3 bases: TGTGCCAGCAGTGAATATCCCCCGGGACAGGTAAAGTACGGCTACACCTTC.

V gene TRBV6-5 combines with J gene TRBJ2-3; D may be TRBD1 or TRBD2 (6 bases each). The V end lost 7 bases, the J end lost 6 bases, and 14 bases lay between the germline ends. This CDR3 contains 13 residues. Per the germline V gene, CDR1 is MNHEY and CDR2 is SVGAGI. In DNA, the CDR3 is TGTGCCAGCAAAGGGGGGCGGCGTGATACGCAGTATTTT. Translation: CASKGGRRDTQYF.

This chain joins TRBV6-2 or TRBV6-3 and TRBJ1-1; a weak D match, TRBD1 (5 bases). Germline assignment: CDR1 MNHEY and CDR2 SVGEGT. The CDR3 runs 15 residues. V was trimmed by 5 bases and J by 1 base, leaving 14 bases between them. The CDR3 DNA sequence: TGTGCCAGCAGTACATCCCGGGGGGGGAACACTGAAGCTTTCTTT. Its translation: CASSTSRGGNTEAFF.

V gene TRBV9 combines with J gene TRBJ2-1; 11 bases map to TRBD2. Germline loops: CDR1 SGDLS, CDR2 YYNGEE. The CDR3 extends over 15 amino acids. V trimming: 0 bases; J trimming: 7 bases; junction bases outside the gene matches: 3. The CDR3 here is CASSVATSGDNEQFF. CDR3 DNA sequence: TGTGCCAGCAGCGTAGCGACTAGCGGGGATAATGAGCAGTTCTTC.

This chain links TRBV7-2 with TRBJ2-7; 7 nucleotides agree with TRBD2. This CDR3 is 15 amino acids long. Per germline, CDR1 SGHTA and CDR2 FQGNSA. The J segment lost 0 bases and the V segment lost 3 bases, leaving 5 bases of the junction unmatched. In DNA, the CDR3 is TGTGCCAGCAGCTTGTGGGGGAGGGACTCCTACGAGCAGTACTTC. Its protein is CASSLWGRDSYEQYF.

The chain joins TRBV28 to TRBJ1-5, with 8 nucleotides matching TRBD1. This CDR3 spans 16 amino acids. Germline V gene lookup returns CDR1 MDHEN and CDR2 SYDVKM. V trimming: 4 bases; J trimming: 6 bases; junction bases outside the gene matches: 11. CDR3 bases: TGTGCCAGCAGTTCACCTCAGGGGGCGCGAGGTCAGCCCCAGCATTTT. Translated: CASSSPQGARGQPQHF. The whole variable domain, filled in from reference TRBV28 and TRBJ1-5, reads DVKVTQSSRYLVKRTGEKVFLECVQDMDHENMFWYRQDPGLGLRLIYFSYDVKMKEKGDIPEGYSVSREKKERFSLILESASTNQTSMYLCASSSPQGARGQPQHFGDGTRLSIL.

The chain links TRBV6-5 to TRBJ2-7, with 8 positions matching TRBD1. V was clipped by 2 bases and J by 1 base; unmatched bases: 4. The CDR3 consists of 15 residues. The V gene's germline CDR1 is MNHEY and CDR2 SVGAGI. The CDR3: CASSYERQGSYEQYF. The CDR3, as DNA: TGTGCCAGCAGTTACGAGAGACAGGGGTCCTACGAGCAGTACTTC.

This chain uses TRBV19 with TRBJ2-1; 13 bases match TRBD2. Germline V gene sequence: CDR1 LNHDA, CDR2 SQIVND (reference sequence). V lost 4 bases and J lost 5; bases outside the gene matches: 2. CDR3 length: 15 amino acids. CDR3 sequence (DNA): TGTGCCAGTAGTACACTAGCGGGAGGGAACAATGAGCAGTTCTTC. Translated: CASSTLAGGNNEQFF.

The J gene is TRBJ1-1, the V gene TRBV2; D may be TRBD1 (6 bases). Germline V gene lookup returns CDR1 SNHLY and CDR2 FYNNEI. The CDR3 is 13 residues long. Trimming stripped 8 bases from V and 3 bases from J, with 13 bases between. The CDR3 loop is CASLYREHTEAFF. As DNA, the CDR3 is TGTGCCAGCCTGTACAGGGAGCACACTGAAGCTTTCTTT.

The V gene is TRBV3-1 (or the pseudogene TRBV3-2), the J gene TRBJ1-2; D uncertain. Germline lookup yields CDR1 LGHDT and CDR2 YNNKEL (reference sequence). There are 14 residues in the CDR3. The V end was cut by 4 bases, the J end by 4 bases, with 13 bases between. In nucleotides, the CDR3 is TGTGCCAGCAGCCCTGGACCCTCCCTCTATGGCTACACCTTC. It codes for CASSPGPSLYGYTF.

This chain connects TRBV2 to TRBJ2-5; D uncertain. The CDR3 sequence is 13 residues long. Germline CDR1 reads SNHLY; CDR2 reads FYNNEI. The ends were cut back, 3 bases at V and 5 bases at J, with 10 bases in the middle. CDR3 in amino acids: CASSDVGAETQYF. The CDR3, as DNA: TGTGCCAGCAGTGACGTGGGCGCGGAGACCCAGTACTTC.

The chain recombines TRBV6-5 with TRBJ1-6; TRBD1 agrees at 10 bases. The CDR3 covers 16 residues. The trim removed 0 bases at V and 11 bases at J, leaving 7 bases unmatched. Germline-derived CDR1 and CDR2 are MNHEY and SVGAGI. CDR3 in amino acids: CASSYSGGQGLAPLHF. The CDR3 DNA sequence: TGTGCCAGCAGTTACTCGGGGGGACAGGGGTTGGCACCCCTCCACTTT.

V is TRBV10-3 and J is TRBJ2-7, with 8 bases matching TRBD2. V trimming: 5 bases; J trimming: 2 bases; junction bases outside the gene matches: 8. The CDR3 runs 15 residues. Germline lookup yields CDR1 ENHRY and CDR2 SYGVKD. CDR3 DNA: TGTGCCATCAGTCAAATAGCGGGGATGGCCTACGAGCAGTACTTC. Amino acid sequence: CAISQIAGMAYEQYF.

The chain has TRBV11-2 and TRBJ1-1, with a possible D match to TRBD1 (6 bases). CDR3 size: 15 residues. Germline values: CDR1 SGHAT, CDR2 FQNNGV. The ends were cut back, 1 base at V and 1 base at J, with 10 bases in the middle. The CDR3 DNA reads as TGTGCCAGCAGCTTAGCCAGGGGTGGGAACACTGAAGCTTTCTTT. Translated, it gives CASSLARGGNTEAFF.

The chain recombines TRBV6-4 with TRBJ2-3, with 13 bases fitting TRBD2. In germline, CDR1 is MRHNA, CDR2 SNTAGT. Germline trimming cut 6 bases from V and 4 bases from J; bases unmatched to any gene: 4. CDR3 size: 15 residues. The DNA of the CDR3 is TGTGCCAGCAGGGGGACTAGCGGGGTGGCAGATACGCAGTATTTT. The encoded protein is CASRGTSGVADTQYF.

This clone turned up a few times. This chain uses TRBV7-6 with TRBJ2-2; 10 bases line up with TRBD2. The CDR3 runs to 15 residues. Germline V gene data show CDR1 as SGHVS and CDR2 as FNYEAQ. The trim removed 2 bases at V and 6 bases at J, leaving 3 bases unmatched. The CDR3 nucleotides read TGTGCCAGCAGCTTAAAGCGGGGGGGCGCCGGGGAGCTGTTTTTT. As protein: CASSLKRGGAGELFF.

The rearrangement uses TRBV28 and TRBJ2-7, with a weak D call TRBD1 (6 bases). The CDR3 contains 14 residues. CDR1 MDHEN and CDR2 SYDVKM come from the germline V gene. Trimming pared 7 bases from V and 3 bases from J, leaving 16 bases between. In DNA, the CDR3 is TGTGCCAGCATCCCCCAGGGGACCCACTACGAGCAGTACTTC. Its translation is CASIPQGTHYEQYF.

CDR3 nucleotides: TGTGCCAGCAGGTCCGGGACAGAGAACTATGGCTACACCTTC. Its protein is CASRSGTENYGYTF. The V gene is TRBV28, the J gene TRBJ1-2; TRBD1 aligns across 7 bases. Germline lookup yields CDR1 MDHEN and CDR2 SYDVKM. There are 14 residues in the CDR3. Unmatched junction bases numbered 6, after V lost 6 bases and J lost 2 bases.

V gene TRBV19 combines with J gene TRBJ1-2; maybe TRBD1 (5 bases). The length of the CDR3 is 13 residues. Germline loops: CDR1 LNHDA, CDR2 SQIVND (reference sequence). The V end lost 3 bases, the J end lost 8 bases, and 13 bases lay between the germline ends. The CDR3 region is CASSIGAGWGYTF. CDR3 sequence (DNA): TGTGCCAGTAGTATCGGGGCAGGGTGGGGCTACACCTTC.

Concerning this clone: The junction departs from germline at one end; a sequencing error may be responsible. The chain combines TRBV18 with TRBJ1-1, with D perhaps TRBD1 (5 bases). The CDR3 is 15 residues long. The V gene's germline CDR1 is KGHSH and CDR2 LQKENI. The CDR3 loop reads CASSPPGRTNTEALF. CDR3 in DNA: TGTGCCAGCTCACCACCGGGACGGACGAACACTGAAGCTCTCTTT.

This clone has just one count. The CDR3, as DNA: TGTGCCAGCAGCCAAGATCTCGTAGAGACCCAGTACTTC. Residues: CASSQDLVETQYF. The rearrangement joins TRBV4-2 to TRBJ2-5; D gene ambiguous. The CDR3 is 13 residues long. V was cut by 0 bases and J by 4 bases, with 6 bases left in between. Germline V gives CDR1 LGHNA, CDR2 YNFKEQ.

The chain is built from TRBV3-1 (or the pseudogene TRBV3-2) and TRBJ2-1; D is possibly TRBD2 (6 bases). Germline loops: CDR1 LGHDT, CDR2 YNNKEL (reference sequence). CDR3 length equals 15 residues. Trimming removed 4 bases from V and 2 bases from J, with 12 bases in between. As DNA, the CDR3 is TGTGCCAGCAGCCCAACTCGCGGGGCCTACAATGAGCAGTTCTTC. Encoded protein: CASSPTRGAYNEQFF.

J is TRBJ2-1 and V is TRBV4-1; maybe TRBD2 (5 bases). Germline-derived CDR1 and CDR2 are MGHRA and YSYEKL. Trimming removed 8 bases from V and 9 bases from J, with 14 bases in between. The CDR3 runs to 12 residues. CDR3 loop: CASSPGRGEQFF. The CDR3 bases are TGCGCCAGCTCCCCAGGTCGGGGTGAGCAGTTCTTC.